These 10 T cell receptor beta chains were all obtained from the same sample, sequenced in a study of blood T cells in healthy people across ages. With a J-beta primer mix and a sample-barcoded 5' primer, a second PCR ran about 7 to 11 cycles. TCRdb re-called the 5' RACE reads through MiXCR, storing one row per CDR3 protein. The table has roughly 2 million distinct CDR3 sequences, about 49% seen once. The sample comprised blood. The receptor set was obtained from a woman aged 40 to 50 in good health.

The rearrangement joins TRBV6-6 to TRBJ1-5; no clear D. With 2 bases removed from V and 1 base from J, the gap between germline ends came to 9 bases. The CDR3 has 15 residues. From germline, CDR1 is MNHNY and CDR2 SVGAGI (reference sequence). CDR3 nucleotide sequence: TGTGCCAGCAGTTACATGGCAGGAAGCAATCAGCCCCAGCATTTT. Translation gives CASSYMAGSNQPQHF.

This sequence joins TRBV19 and TRBJ2-7; 7 nucleotides line up with TRBD1. Germline CDR1 LNHDA, CDR2 SQIVND (reference sequence). The CDR3 length is 16 residues. V was clipped by 5 bases and J by 2 bases; unmatched bases: 12. CDR3: CASSPHRDSGTYEQYF. CDR3 bases: TGTGCCAGTAGTCCCCACCGGGACAGTGGTACCTACGAGCAGTACTTC.

This clonotype was counted a few times. This chain uses TRBV5-1 with TRBJ2-5, with TRBD1 matching 11 bases. J gave up 13 bases and V 4 bases, and 6 bases lay outside the gene matches. The CDR3 has 12 residues. Germline CDR1 is SGHRS and CDR2 is YFSETQ. The CDR3 nucleotides read TGCGCCAGCAGCCCTACCGGGACAGGGGGGTACTTC. Protein: CASSPTGTGGYF.

The rearrangement links TRBV5-1 to TRBJ2-7, with D possibly being TRBD1 (5 bases). Per germline, CDR1 SGHRS and CDR2 YFSETQ. This CDR3 contains 14 residues. V lost 2 bases, J lost 5 bases, and 14 bases lay in between. This CDR3 is CASSFRVKRDEQYF. The CDR3 region has the DNA TGCGCCAGCAGCTTCAGGGTGAAAAGGGACGAGCAGTACTTC.

V usage is TRBV4-3 and J usage is TRBJ2-3, with 10 positions matching TRBD2. CDR1 is LGHNA and CDR2 is YSLEER in the germline V gene. The CDR3 contains 17 residues. The V and J ends lost 0 bases and 5 bases, in that order; junction bases with no gene match: 8. The CDR3 loop reads CASSQDLTSGRRDTQYF. The CDR3 DNA reads TGCGCCAGCAGCCAAGATCTGACTAGCGGGCGGAGAGATACGCAGTATTTT.

The chain combines TRBV2 with TRBJ1-4; D is unclear. This CDR3 is built from 15 residues. The V end was cut by 6 bases, the J end by 3 bases, with 14 bases between. Germline CDR1 and CDR2: SNHLY and FYNNEI. Here the CDR3 DNA reads TGTGCCAGCAGGGAGAATGATGCGGCTAATGAAAAACTGTTTTTT. Translated, it gives CASRENDAANEKLFF.

The chain combines TRBV6-5 with TRBJ1-6, with 10 bases fitting TRBD1. Germline values: CDR1 MNHEY, CDR2 SVGAGI. V lost 4 bases to trimming and J lost 5 bases; unmatched junction nucleotides: 5. CDR3 length: 16 residues. CDR3: CASSWWDRGNNSPLHF. CDR3 DNA sequence: TGTGCCAGCAGTTGGTGGGACAGGGGTAATAATTCACCCCTCCACTTT.

This sequence joins TRBV7-2 and TRBJ2-7, with 7 bases identical to TRBD2. V lost 1 base and J lost 5; bases outside the gene matches: 5. Germline loops: CDR1 SGHTA, CDR2 FQGNSA. CDR3 length: 14 amino acids. CDR3 residues: CASSLVWGGNEQYF. CDR3 in DNA: TGTGCCAGCAGCTTAGTTTGGGGGGGAAACGAGCAGTACTTC.

J is TRBJ2-5 and V is TRBV5-1, with D perhaps TRBD1 or TRBD2 (6 bases each). CDR1 and CDR2 (germline): SGHRS, YFSETQ. The CDR3 is made up of 13 amino acids. The ends were cut back, 6 bases at V and 5 bases at J, with 14 bases in the middle. The CDR3 loop reads CASTEMGGETQYF. The CDR3 bases are TGCGCCAGCACCGAAATGGGGGGCGAGACCCAGTACTTC.

The chain is built from TRBV20-1 and TRBJ1-1; D may be TRBD1 (6 bases). The germline CDR1 and CDR2 sequences are DFQATT and SNEGSKA (reference sequence). The CDR3 sequence is 13 residues long. Trimming cost V 6 bases and J 4 bases, with 15 bases left between them. The CDR3: CSAQTGLATEAFF. CDR3 DNA sequence: TGCAGTGCCCAAACAGGGCTTGCCACTGAAGCTTTCTTT.